These 24 T cell receptor beta chains were all obtained from the same sample, sequenced in a study of CD8 T cells in ankylosing spondylitis (TCRdb year 2017). To prepare the library, 5' RACE was applied. TCRdb shows the sequencer as Illumina HiSeq 2500. TCRdb reworked the public reads: Q25 trimming with fastp, MiXCR clone assembly, productive beta chains retained. Rows with a matching CDR3 protein are joined into one entry that keeps the most common DNA and genes. This sample is represented by fewer than 200,000 distinct CDR3 sequences; around 19% of them were singletons. The ten largest account for over 7.5% of the sample. Sample: blood, either unsorted or a sorted T cell fraction (not recorded which). These receptors all come from a male donor with ankylosing spondylitis or in good health (not recorded which).

The chain carries TRBV20-1 and TRBJ2-2, with D perhaps TRBD2 (5 bases). The V and J ends lost 6 bases and 3 bases respectively, with 11 bases between them. The germline gives CDR1 DFQATT, CDR2 SNEGSKA (reference sequence). This CDR3 spans 13 amino acids. CDR3 amino acids: CSAAPGDTGELFF. The CDR3 DNA follows: TGCAGTGCGGCCCCCGGGGACACCGGGGAGCTGTTTTTT.

This clonotype was picked up many times. The chain joins TRBV5-1 to TRBJ2-2; D remains unclear. Trimming took off 0 bases at V and 5 bases at J, with 8 bases between the two ends. CDR1 is SGHRS and CDR2 is YFSETQ in the germline V gene. CDR3 length: 14 amino acids. CDR3 coding DNA: TGCGCCAGCAGCTTGGTGGCTACTACCGGGGAGCTGTTTTTT. It specifies CASSLVATTGELFF.

This sequence joins TRBV28 and TRBJ2-7; D may match TRBD1 or TRBD2 (5 bases each). The CDR3 spans 15 residues. V dropped 8 bases and J dropped 2 bases, with 19 bases sitting between them. The germline gives CDR1 MDHEN, CDR2 SYDVKM. Here the CDR3 DNA reads TGTGCCAGCGTCACACGGGGACGAAAAACCTACGAGCAGTACTTC. Translation: CASVTRGRKTYEQYF.

This chain uses TRBV28 with TRBJ2-3, with D hard to call. V gave up 6 bases and J gave up 2 bases, with 18 bases separating them. Germline values: CDR1 MDHEN, CDR2 SYDVKM. This CDR3 has 16 residues. This CDR3 is CASRAMARSLTDTQYF. The CDR3 coding sequence is TGTGCCAGCAGGGCGATGGCCCGAAGCCTCACAGATACGCAGTATTTT.

This chain's CDR3 is CASRLDQSSYEQYF. The CDR3 nucleotides are TGTGCCAGCAGACTGGACCAGAGCTCCTACGAGCAGTACTTC. The genes are TRBV6-1 and TRBJ2-7; D not resolved. This CDR3 region has 14 residues. Germline CDR1 MNHNS, CDR2 SASEGT. Trimming cost V 6 bases and J 0 bases, with 12 bases left between them.

A few counts support this clonotype. J is TRBJ2-2 and V is TRBV28; no clear D gene. Germline V gene lookup returns CDR1 MDHEN and CDR2 SYDVKM. CDR3 length: 14 amino acids. V lost 5 bases and J lost 0, with 7 bases in between. CDR3 bases: TGTGCCAGCAGTCCATACTCGAACACCGGGGAGCTGTTTTTT. Residues: CASSPYSNTGELFF.

Points on this clonotype: A much larger clone lies a single base off, so this may be a read error. The chain links TRBV12-3 or TRBV12-4 to TRBJ2-5, with a weak D call TRBD1 (5 bases). This CDR3 comprises 18 residues. V was clipped by 8 bases and J by 4 bases, with 29 bases between them. CDR3 protein: CASCVLLPAGQGIETQYF. In nucleotides, the CDR3 is TGTGCCAGCTGTGTCCTCCTCCCGGCAGGGCAGGGTATAGAGACCCAGTACTTC.

The V gene is TRBV7-9, the J gene TRBJ2-3; 8 bases map to TRBD2. V was pared by 2 bases and J by 3 bases, with 4 bases of the junction left unmatched. The CDR3 totals 15 residues. The germline V gene encodes CDR1 SEHNR and CDR2 FQNEAQ (reference sequence). Here the CDR3 reads CASSLNGRETDTQYF. As DNA, the CDR3 is TGTGCCAGCAGCTTAAACGGGAGGGAGACAGATACGCAGTATTTT.

The gene calls are TRBV6-5 and TRBJ2-7; 8 nucleotides match TRBD1. Germline V lookup: CDR1 MNHEY, CDR2 SVGAGI. J was trimmed by 2 bases and V by 4 bases; bases with no gene match: 13. The CDR3 covers 17 residues. The CDR3 DNA follows: TGTGCCAGCAGTTCTATTCCTGGACAGGGACAAACCTACGAGCAGTACTTC. Encoded protein: CASSSIPGQGQTYEQYF.

This clonotype was observed many times. The chain recombines TRBV20-1 with TRBJ2-1, with 9 bases matching TRBD2. The CDR3 has 15 residues. The V gene end was trimmed by 2 bases and the J gene end by 4 bases; junction bases not matched to a gene: 6. CDR1 DFQATT and CDR2 SNEGSKA come from the germline V gene (reference sequence). The CDR3, as DNA: TGCAGTGCTAGATTAGCGGGAGTAGAGTACAATGAGCAGTTCTTC. Translated: CSARLAGVEYNEQFF.

The rearrangement links TRBV6-5 to TRBJ2-7; either TRBD1 or TRBD2 may supply D (6 bases each). The CDR3 totals 14 residues. Trimming took off 5 bases at V and 6 bases at J, with 17 bases between the two ends. Germline V gene lookup returns CDR1 MNHEY and CDR2 SVGAGI. The CDR3 DNA sequence: TGTGCCAGCAGTCTCGGAGTAGGGGGGCTCGAGCAGTACTTC. Encoded protein: CASSLGVGGLEQYF.

The chain is built from TRBV5-1 and TRBJ2-1, with 10 bases fitting TRBD1. This CDR3 has 18 amino acids. Germline CDR1 SGHRS, CDR2 YFSETQ. With V trimmed by 4 bases and J by 4 bases, 14 bases remained unmatched. For the CDR3, the DNA is TGCGCCAGCAGCCACCGGGACAGGGGCGCGAGGGTTTACAATGAGCAGTTCTTC. This translates into CASSHRDRGARVYNEQFF.

This chain connects TRBV7-9 to TRBJ2-2; D gene uncertain. Deletions cut 2 bases from V and 0 bases from J, with 10 bases between. The CDR3 covers 16 residues. Germline V gene data show CDR1 as SEHNR and CDR2 as FQNEAQ (reference sequence). The chain's CDR3 is CASSLPPPANTGELFF. DNA of the CDR3: TGTGCCAGCAGCTTACCGCCACCGGCGAACACCGGGGAGCTGTTTTTT.

The sample holds a few counts of this clonotype. The chain recombines TRBV6-6 with TRBJ2-7; D gene uncertain. The V end lost 6 bases, the J end lost 9 bases, and 12 bases lay between the germline ends. This CDR3 contains 11 residues. Per the germline V gene, CDR1 is MNHNY and CDR2 is SVGAGI (reference sequence). The CDR3 protein is CASRANRRQYF. The CDR3 bases are TGTGCCAGCAGGGCAAATAGAAGGCAGTACTTC.

As concerns this clonotype: A much larger clone lies one base from this, so it may be a read error. The chain is built from TRBV12-3 or TRBV12-4 and TRBJ2-1; D uncertain. The CDR3 spans 13 residues. DNA for the CDR3: TGTGCCAGCGGTTTCGCGGCCAACAATGAGCAGTTCTTC. Protein sequence: CASGFAANNEQFF.

This clonotype appeared many times. The chain employs TRBV20-1 and TRBJ2-3; 11 bases fit TRBD2. Germline lookup yields CDR1 DFQATT and CDR2 SNEGSKA (reference sequence). V trimming: 6 bases; J trimming: 5 bases; junction bases outside the gene matches: 7. The CDR3 extends over 14 amino acids. The CDR3 nucleotides are TGCAGTGCAGTAGCGGGAGGGCGAAAAGATACGCAGTATTTT. Amino acid sequence: CSAVAGGRKDTQYF.

This clonotype has ten or more counts. The chain carries TRBV28 and TRBJ2-5; D gene unclear. Trimming stripped 6 bases from V and 4 bases from J, with 6 bases between. Germline lookup yields CDR1 MDHEN and CDR2 SYDVKM. The CDR3 length is 11 residues. CDR3 bases: TGTGCCAGCAGCCCCACAGAGACCCAGTACTTC. Protein product: CASSPTETQYF.

This clonotype was picked up many times. This rearrangement joins TRBV7-3 to TRBJ1-5, with unresolved D. Germline assignment: CDR1 SGHTA and CDR2 FQGTGA. Trimming removed 5 bases from V and 6 bases from J, with 11 bases in between. This CDR3 has 13 residues. This chain's CDR3 is CASSTQWGQPQHF. The CDR3 DNA reads TGTGCCAGCAGCACACAATGGGGTCAGCCCCAGCATTTT.

This clonotype showed up many times. This chain connects TRBV5-1 to TRBJ2-3, with D perhaps given as TRBD1 or TRBD2 (5 bases each). The V gene lost 5 bases and the J gene lost 0 bases, with 7 bases spanning the gap. CDR1 SGHRS and CDR2 YFSETQ come from the germline V gene. The length of the CDR3 is 13 residues. CDR3 in DNA: TGCGCCAGCAGACGGGACAGCACAGATACGCAGTATTTT. It specifies CASRRDSTDTQYF.

The chain uses TRBV27 and TRBJ2-1; 7 positions agree with TRBD2. CDR3 length equals 16 residues. Trimming cost V 6 bases and J 6 bases; bases outside gene matches: 14. Germline CDR1 reads MNHEY; CDR2 reads SMNVEV (reference sequence). CDR3 coding DNA: TGTGCCAGCAGACAGGAGGGACTACCCTACCCCAATGAGCAGTTCTTC. This encodes CASRQEGLPYPNEQFF.

This clonotype was recorded at least ten times. The rearrangement links TRBV5-1 to TRBJ2-1, with D possibly matching TRBD1 (6 bases). This CDR3 has 12 amino acids. Trimming left V 2 bases short and J 10 bases short, with 10 bases between. Germline values: CDR1 SGHRS, CDR2 YFSETQ. DNA of the CDR3: TGCGCCAGCAGCTTACAGGGATACGAGCAGTTCTTC. Protein: CASSLQGYEQFF.

This clonotype was seen at least ten times. The chain uses TRBV9 and TRBJ2-7; 8 bases are shared with TRBD1. The CDR3 runs 14 residues. V was pared by 4 bases and J by 0 bases, with 3 bases of the junction left unmatched. In germline, CDR1 is SGDLS, CDR2 YYNGEE. The DNA of the CDR3 is TGTGCCAGCAGCATTGGACAGGGCTCCTACGAGCAGTACTTC. This sequence encodes CASSIGQGSYEQYF.

The chain links TRBV5-1 to TRBJ2-7; 8 bases fit TRBD1. CDR1 and CDR2 (germline): SGHRS, YFSETQ. The trim removed 4 bases at V and 0 bases at J, leaving 9 bases unmatched. The length of the CDR3 is 16 residues. The CDR3: CASSRRTGRNSYEQYF. Here the CDR3 DNA reads TGCGCCAGCAGCAGACGGACAGGGCGTAACTCCTACGAGCAGTACTTC.

There are a few counts of this clonotype. Just one base apart from a much larger clone, this may be a read error. The chain uses TRBV6-1 and TRBJ2-3, with 8 bases aligning to TRBD2. The CDR3 extends over 15 amino acids. The germline CDR1 and CDR2 sequences are MNHNS and SASEGT. V dropped 8 bases and J dropped 5; count of bases not matched to a gene: 12. The CDR3 nucleotides are TGTGCCAGCGCCGTGACGGGAGGGTCGGGAGATACGCAGTATTTT. This sequence encodes CASAVTGGSGDTQYF.